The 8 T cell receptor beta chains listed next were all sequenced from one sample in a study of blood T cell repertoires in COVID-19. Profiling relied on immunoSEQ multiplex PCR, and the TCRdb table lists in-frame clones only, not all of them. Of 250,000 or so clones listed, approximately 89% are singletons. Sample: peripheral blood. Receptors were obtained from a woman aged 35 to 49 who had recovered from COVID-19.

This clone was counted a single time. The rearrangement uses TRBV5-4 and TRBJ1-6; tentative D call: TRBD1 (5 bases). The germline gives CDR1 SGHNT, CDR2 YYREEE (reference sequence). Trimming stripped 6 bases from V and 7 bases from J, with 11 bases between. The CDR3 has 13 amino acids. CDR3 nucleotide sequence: TGTGCCAGCAACCAGGGTGAGAATTCACCCCTCCACTTT. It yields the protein CASNQGENSPLHF.

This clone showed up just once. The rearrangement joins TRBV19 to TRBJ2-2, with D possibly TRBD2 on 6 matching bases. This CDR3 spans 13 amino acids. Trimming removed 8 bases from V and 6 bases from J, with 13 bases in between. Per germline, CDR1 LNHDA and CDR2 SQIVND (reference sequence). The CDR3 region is CASQTSVPGELFF. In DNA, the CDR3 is TGTGCCAGTCAGACTAGTGTTCCCGGGGAGCTGTTTTTT.

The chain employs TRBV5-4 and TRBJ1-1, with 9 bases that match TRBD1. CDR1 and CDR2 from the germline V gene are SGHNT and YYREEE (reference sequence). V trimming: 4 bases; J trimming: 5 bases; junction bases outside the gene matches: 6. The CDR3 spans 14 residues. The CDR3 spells CASSAGQGRTEAFF. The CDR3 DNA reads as TGTGCCAGCAGCGCCGGACAGGGGAGAACTGAAGCTTTCTTT. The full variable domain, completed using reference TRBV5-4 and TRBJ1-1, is ETGVTQSPTHLIKTRGQQVTLRCSSQSGHNTVSWYQQALGQGPQFIFQYYREEENGRGNFPPRFSGLQFPNYSSELNVNALELDDSALYLCASSAGQGRTEAFFGQGTRLTVV.

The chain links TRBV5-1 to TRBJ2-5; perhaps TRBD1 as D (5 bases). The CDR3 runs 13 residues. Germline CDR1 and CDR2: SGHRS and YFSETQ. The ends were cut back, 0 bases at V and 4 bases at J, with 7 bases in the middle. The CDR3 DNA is TGCGCCAGCAGCTTGGGACAGAGAGAGACCCAGTACTTC. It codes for CASSLGQRETQYF.

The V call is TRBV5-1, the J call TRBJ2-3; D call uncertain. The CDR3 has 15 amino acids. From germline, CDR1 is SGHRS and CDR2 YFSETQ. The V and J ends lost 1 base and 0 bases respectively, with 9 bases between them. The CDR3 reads CASSLTSTSTDTQYF. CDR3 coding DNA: TGCGCCAGCAGCTTGACATCGACAAGCACAGATACGCAGTATTTT.

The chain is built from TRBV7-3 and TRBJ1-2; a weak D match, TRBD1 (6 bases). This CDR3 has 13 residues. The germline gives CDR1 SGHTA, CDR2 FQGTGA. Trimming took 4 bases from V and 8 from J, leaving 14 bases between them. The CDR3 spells CASSSTGSRGYTF. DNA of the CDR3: TGTGCCAGCAGCTCTACAGGGAGTCGGGGCTACACCTTC.

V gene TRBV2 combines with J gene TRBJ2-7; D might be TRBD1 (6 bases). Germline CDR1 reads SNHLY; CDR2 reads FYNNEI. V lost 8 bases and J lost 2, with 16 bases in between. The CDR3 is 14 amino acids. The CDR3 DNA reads TGTGCCAGCGGTACAGGGAATATCGCCTACGAGCAGTACTTC. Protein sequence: CASGTGNIAYEQYF.

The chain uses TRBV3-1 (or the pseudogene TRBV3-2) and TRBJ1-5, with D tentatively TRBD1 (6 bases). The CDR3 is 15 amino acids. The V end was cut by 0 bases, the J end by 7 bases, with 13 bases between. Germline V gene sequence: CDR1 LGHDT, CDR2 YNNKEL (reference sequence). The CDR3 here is CASSQERGAGQPQHF. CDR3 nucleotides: TGTGCCAGCAGCCAAGAACGGGGGGCGGGCCAGCCCCAGCATTTT.